This T cell receptor beta chain was observed in a study of CD8 T cells in Susac syndrome (dated by TCRdb to the late 2010s). With regard to the full study: Of the Susac syndrome patients who were sequenced, under 10 were in clinical remission while six had clinically active disease. Susac syndrome patients were therapy-naive, on corticosteroids (some also receiving IVIg), or on IVIg alone at blood withdrawal. The study used repertoire sequencing to test whether antigen drove CD8+ T cell activation and differentiation in Susac syndrome. Beyond this particular receptor, the publication reports: The number of individuals in the TCR sequencing and HLA analysis was recognized as being relatively small. In patients with Susac syndrome, the CD4+ T cell repertoire showed no detectable clonal expansion.

Trimming costs V 5 bases and J 8 bases, and their ends lie 9 bases apart. The CDR1 and CDR2 encoded by the germline V gene (reference sequence) are SEHNR and FQNEAQ. The CDR3 runs 12 amino acids, cysteine and phenylalanine included. The sequence is cut down to CDR3 DNA, 36 bases in frame from base 1. Peripheral blood CD8+ and CD4+ T cells from healthy donors, Susac syndrome patients and multiple sclerosis patients were profiled by high-throughput TCR beta sequencing. The Susac syndrome patients fulfilled recently defined diagnostic criteria for definite or probable disease. Bulk CD8+ and CD4+ T cells were purified by magnetic negative isolation, while CD8+ TEMRA cells were enriched using FACS. Blood was drawn into EDTA tubes, processed within 24 hours, and PBMCs were isolated by density gradient centrifugation. PBMCs intended for TCR sequencing were cryopreserved in liquid nitrogen and were subsequently thawed in a 37 degrees C water bath. Purity of sorted or isolated CD4+, CD8+ and CD8+ TEMRA cells was at least 90%.

Comment on this clonotype: What this receptor recognizes is not known. The sample holds no much larger clone one base away, and base qualities are not on file.

RNA was extracted with the RNeasy kit and about 0.5 to 1 ug was reverse transcribed using random hexamers. TCR beta CDR3 regions were amplified with the immunoSEQ multiplex PCR assay covering 54 Vbeta and 13 Jbeta segments. PCR amplification bias was corrected by using a synthetic template baseline for primer optimization and computational correction. The original pipeline was this. Reads were assigned to V, D and J genes according to IMGT and analyzed in immunoSEQ Analyzer, with only productive sequences retained. To calculate clonality, Shannon entropy was normalized by log2 of the number of productive unique sequences and then subtracted from one. For each patient and control, public and private clones were evaluated among the 100 most prevalent clones. Clones were defined as Susac-specific when absent from the healthy and MS cohorts, from some 1,100 published viral clones and from other ImmuneACCESS disease sequences. Clones were called with MiXCR by TCRdb after fastp trimmed the public reads at Q25, and only in-frame beta chains were retained. Each CDR3 protein appears once, grouped with its most common genes and DNA. For this entry, the V and J calls and clone size follow TCRdb and not the study's own pipeline. The sample has under 200,000 distinct CDR3 sequences on record, around 96% of them singletons. The ten largest clones add up to around 0.12% of the sample.

The chain links TRBV7-9 with TRBJ1-4, with no confidently assigned D gene. Sequencing was done on a sample of CD4+ T cells from PBMCs. The source of this sequence is a human donor with Susac syndrome. The CDR3: CASSLWAEKLFF. The bases are TGTGCCAGCAGCCTTTGGGCCGAAAAACTGTTTTTT.